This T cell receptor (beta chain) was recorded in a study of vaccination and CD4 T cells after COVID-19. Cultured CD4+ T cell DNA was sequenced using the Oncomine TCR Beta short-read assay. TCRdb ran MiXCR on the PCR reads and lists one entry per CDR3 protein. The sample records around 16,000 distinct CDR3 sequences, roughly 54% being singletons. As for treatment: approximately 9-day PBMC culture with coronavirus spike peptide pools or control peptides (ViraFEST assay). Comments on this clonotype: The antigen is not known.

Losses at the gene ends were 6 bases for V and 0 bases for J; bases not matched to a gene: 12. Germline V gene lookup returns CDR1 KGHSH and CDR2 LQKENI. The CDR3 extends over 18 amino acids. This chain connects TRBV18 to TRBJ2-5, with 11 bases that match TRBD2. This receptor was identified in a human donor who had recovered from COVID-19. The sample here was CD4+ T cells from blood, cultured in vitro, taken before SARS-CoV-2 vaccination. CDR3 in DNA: TGTGCCAGCTCCCCGAATAGCGGGAGGGCCGTCGACCAAGAGACCCAGTACTTC. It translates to CASSPNSGRAVDQETQYF.